The 22 T cell receptor beta chains below all came from one sample that was sequenced in a study of long-term antiretroviral therapy in people with HIV. At survey level, the immunoSEQ assay was run in its v3.0 version. Assay used: immunoSEQ multiplex PCR; TCRdb lists only in-frame clones, some missing. Altogether about 48,000 clones are present, around four fifths being singletons, with the ten largest covering approximately 3%. Material: unsorted PBMCs, obtained 0.8 years after starting antiretroviral therapy. These receptors originate from a woman in her late teens or twenties with HIV.

The chain is built from TRBV28 and TRBJ2-7; 9 bases are a match to TRBD1. V lost 7 bases and J lost 6; bases outside the gene matches: 22. Germline CDR1 and CDR2: MDHEN and SYDVKM. The CDR3 consists of 18 residues. DNA for the CDR3: TGTGCCAGCACTCGCTATTGGGGGACAGGGCAACAACGCGGCGAGCAGTACTTC. This translates into CASTRYWGTGQQRGEQYF.

V usage is TRBV27 and J usage is TRBJ2-7; unclear D gene. CDR1 and CDR2 from the germline V gene are MNHEY and SMNVEV (reference sequence). The CDR3 extends over 13 amino acids. Trimming removed 3 bases from V and 3 bases from J, with 9 bases in between. Here the CDR3 reads CASSFSDVYEQYF. Written as DNA, the CDR3 is TGTGCCAGCAGTTTTTCGGACGTCTACGAGCAGTACTTC.

The V gene is TRBV19, the J gene TRBJ2-7; no definite D call. Trimming took 5 bases from V and 7 from J, leaving 18 bases between them. This CDR3 is built from 14 residues. Germline loops: CDR1 LNHDA, CDR2 SQIVND (reference sequence). This chain's CDR3 is CASSLKVSPREQYF. The CDR3 DNA is TGTGCCAGTAGTCTAAAGGTGTCCCCTCGGGAGCAGTACTTC.

The chain uses TRBV11-1 and TRBJ1-3, with 7 bases identical to TRBD1. V shed 4 bases, J shed 0 bases, and the junction held 6 bases outside the gene matches. Germline-derived CDR1 and CDR2 are SGHAT and FQDESV (reference sequence). The CDR3 length is 16 residues. In DNA, the CDR3 is TGTGCCAGCAGCTCGGGACAGTTAAGCTCTGGAAACACCATATATTTT. It is translated as CASSSGQLSSGNTIYF.

The rearrangement joins TRBV2 to TRBJ2-7; D is uncertain. The V gene's germline CDR1 is SNHLY and CDR2 FYNNEI. The V end was cut by 7 bases, the J end by 7 bases, with 14 bases between. The CDR3 consists of 12 residues. CDR3 DNA: TGTGCCAGCAATGACCCCCTCCGGGAGCAGTACTTC. It translates to CASNDPLREQYF. The whole variable domain, remainder taken from reference TRBV2 and TRBJ2-7, is EPEVTQTPSHQVTQMGQEVILRCVPISNHLYFYWYRQILGQKVEFLVSFYNNEISEKSEIFDDQFSVERPDGSNFTLKIRSTKLEDSAMYFCASNDPLREQYFGPGTRLTVT.

This chain uses TRBV10-3 with TRBJ2-7; 7 bases agree with TRBD2. Germline CDR1 and CDR2: ENHRY and SYGVKD. J gave up 9 bases and V 6 bases, and 8 bases lay outside the gene matches. The CDR3 contains 12 residues. The DNA for the CDR3 is TGTGCCATCAGAAGCGGGACCACGGGGCAGTACTTC. Residues: CAIRSGTTGQYF.

This clone was found a few times. The rearrangement uses TRBV7-8 and TRBJ2-2; D is unclear. Germline-derived CDR1 and CDR2 are SGHVS and FQNEAQ. V was shortened by 4 bases and J by 1 base, with 16 bases between the two germline ends. The CDR3 contains 17 residues. CDR3 amino acids: CASSWGTATLNTGELFF. The DNA for the CDR3 is TGTGCCAGCAGCTGGGGAACTGCGACCTTGAACACCGGGGAGCTGTTTTTT.

The rearrangement joins TRBV28 to TRBJ2-7, with 7 bases fitting TRBD2. In germline, CDR1 is MDHEN, CDR2 SYDVKM. The V and J ends lost 6 bases and 1 base, in that order; junction bases with no gene match: 9. This CDR3 region has 15 residues. The DNA for the CDR3 is TGTGCCAGCAGCCGCCCGGGGGGTTTGTCCTACGAGCAGTACTTC. Translating gives CASSRPGGLSYEQYF.

The CDR3 DNA follows: TGTGCCAGCAGCTCGTGGGGTGAAGCTTTCTTT. It specifies CASSSWGEAFF. V usage is TRBV7-2 and J usage is TRBJ1-1; D remains unclear. CDR3 length: 11 residues. V lost 4 bases and J 7 bases, leaving 7 bases between the germline ends. Germline V gene lookup returns CDR1 SGHTA and CDR2 FQGNSA. The variable domain in full, completed from reference TRBV7-2 and TRBJ1-1, reads GAGVSQSPSNKVTEKGKDVELRCDPISGHTALYWYRQSLGQGLEFLIYFQGNSAPDKSGLPSDRFSAERTGGSVSTLTIQRTQQEDSAVYLCASSSWGEAFFGQGTRLTVV.

The chain is built from TRBV19 and TRBJ1-4; D unresolved. The CDR3 has 12 amino acids. Trimming removed 3 bases from V and 5 bases from J, with 4 bases in between. Germline V CDR1 and CDR2: LNHDA, SQIVND (reference sequence). The CDR3 loop is CASSIRNEKLFF. The CDR3 coding sequence is TGTGCCAGTAGTATCCGAAATGAAAAACTGTTTTTT.

The chain uses TRBV7-2 and TRBJ2-2; 9 bases align to TRBD1. Germline trimming cut 6 bases from V and 6 bases from J; bases unmatched to any gene: 11. The CDR3 has 16 amino acids. Germline CDR1 is SGHTA and CDR2 is FQGNSA. The CDR3 here is CASSYKTGGGAGELFF. The DNA of the CDR3 is TGTGCCAGCAGTTACAAGACAGGGGGTGGTGCCGGGGAGCTGTTTTTT.

CDR3 protein: CASSQRSPPSTDTQYF. The CDR3 region has the DNA TGCGCCAGCAGTCAACGTAGCCCACCCAGCACAGATACGCAGTATTTT. V gene TRBV23-1 combines with J gene TRBJ2-3; D not certain. TRBV23-1 belongs to the ORF category, with a function that is uncertain. V lost 2 bases and J lost 0, with 12 bases in between. This CDR3 has 16 amino acids.

CDR3 coding DNA: TGTGCCAGCAGTGAAGTTGGGGTCCGTGGCTACACCTTC. Its translation: CASSEVGVRGYTF. V and J are TRBV6-1 and TRBJ1-2; D uncertain. Germline CDR1 and CDR2: MNHNS and SASEGT. The germline V and J ends were trimmed by 1 base and 7 bases, with 10 bases remaining between them. The CDR3 runs 13 residues.

This sequence joins TRBV28 and TRBJ1-5; perhaps TRBD1 as D (5 bases). Germline CDR1 MDHEN, CDR2 SYDVKM. This CDR3 has 14 residues. V was cut by 3 bases and J by 5 bases, with 11 bases left in between. DNA for the CDR3: TGTGCCAGCAGTTTCTCACGGGGGGATCAGCCCCAGCATTTT. Encoded protein: CASSFSRGDQPQHF.

The gene calls are TRBV5-1 and TRBJ2-1; 11 bases fit TRBD1. CDR1 is SGHRS and CDR2 is YFSETQ in the germline V gene. The V segment lost 6 bases and the J segment 8 bases; nucleotides outside the gene matches: 22. CDR3 length: 19 residues. CDR3 nucleotide sequence: TGCGCCAGCACCCCTTCTCTAATCCTGGACAGGGGGCGTCGGGATGAGCAGTTCTTC. Translating it yields CASTPSLILDRGRRDEQFF.

The chain employs TRBV5-6 and TRBJ2-7, with D possibly called TRBD1 or TRBD2 (5 bases each). Trimming pared 2 bases from V and 5 bases from J, leaving 17 bases between. The CDR3 is 15 residues long. Germline V CDR1 and CDR2: SGHDT, YYEEEE. The CDR3 nucleotides are TGTGCCAGCAGCTTTCTCCGGGACGGATCCGACGAGCAGTACTTC. The encoded protein is CASSFLRDGSDEQYF.

The rearrangement links TRBV7-9 to TRBJ2-5; D gene ambiguous. Germline CDR1 reads SEHNR; CDR2 reads FQNEAQ (reference sequence). This CDR3 is 15 amino acids long. Trimming pared 3 bases from V and 5 bases from J, leaving 16 bases between. This chain's CDR3 is CASSFKKGRVETQYF. The CDR3 DNA follows: TGTGCCAGCAGCTTCAAGAAGGGTCGGGTGGAGACCCAGTACTTC.

The chain employs TRBV18 and TRBJ1-4; no clear D. Trimming shortened V by 6 bases and J by 7 bases, and 9 bases separated the two germline ends. This CDR3 has 12 amino acids. The germline V gene encodes CDR1 KGHSH and CDR2 LQKENI. CDR3 residues: CASSPLGEKLFF. The CDR3 nucleotides are TGTGCCAGCTCCCCCCTTGGTGAAAAACTGTTTTTT.

This chain connects TRBV28 to TRBJ1-2, with TRBD1 identical over 7 bases. After removal of 7 bases from V and 3 bases from J, the junction contained 14 bases not matched to a gene. This CDR3 has 16 residues. Germline V gives CDR1 MDHEN, CDR2 SYDVKM. The CDR3 bases are TGTGCCAGCACAGATGACAGGGCTTTGAGTTACTATGGCTACACCTTC. Protein product: CASTDDRALSYYGYTF.

This chain joins TRBV19 and TRBJ2-1, with 8 bases lining up with TRBD2. This CDR3 comprises 15 residues. Per germline, CDR1 LNHDA and CDR2 SQIVND (reference sequence). The J segment lost 3 bases and the V segment lost 7 bases, leaving 8 bases of the junction unmatched. The CDR3 protein is CASTMGLGRYNEQFF. DNA of the CDR3: TGTGCCAGTACAATGGGACTAGGGCGCTACAATGAGCAGTTCTTC. The full variable domain, completed using reference TRBV19 and TRBJ2-1, is DGGITQSPKYLFRKEGQNVTLSCEQNLNHDAMYWYRQDPGQGLRLIYYSQIVNDFQKGDIAEGYSVSREKKESFPLTVTSAQKNPTAFYLCASTMGLGRYNEQFFGPGTRLTVL.

This clone has just a few counts. This chain connects TRBV7-9 to TRBJ2-7; 11 positions match TRBD2. Germline V lookup: CDR1 SEHNR, CDR2 FQNEAQ (reference sequence). This CDR3 is built from 14 residues. The ends lost 5 bases at V and 2 bases at J; junction bases unmatched: 2. The CDR3 DNA sequence: TGTGCCAGCAGCCCGACTAGCGGGACCTACGAGCAGTACTTC. Translating gives CASSPTSGTYEQYF.

This clone was recorded only once. This chain connects TRBV5-4 to TRBJ2-2, with 9 bases lining up with TRBD2. The V and J ends lost 0 bases and 0 bases, in that order; junction bases with no gene match: 12. CDR1 is SGHNT and CDR2 is YYREEE in the germline V gene (reference sequence). The CDR3 extends over 20 amino acids. In nucleotides, the CDR3 is TGTGCCAGCAGCTTGGAAGGGACTAGCAACACGCACCCGAACACCGGGGAGCTGTTTTTT. It specifies CASSLEGTSNTHPNTGELFF.